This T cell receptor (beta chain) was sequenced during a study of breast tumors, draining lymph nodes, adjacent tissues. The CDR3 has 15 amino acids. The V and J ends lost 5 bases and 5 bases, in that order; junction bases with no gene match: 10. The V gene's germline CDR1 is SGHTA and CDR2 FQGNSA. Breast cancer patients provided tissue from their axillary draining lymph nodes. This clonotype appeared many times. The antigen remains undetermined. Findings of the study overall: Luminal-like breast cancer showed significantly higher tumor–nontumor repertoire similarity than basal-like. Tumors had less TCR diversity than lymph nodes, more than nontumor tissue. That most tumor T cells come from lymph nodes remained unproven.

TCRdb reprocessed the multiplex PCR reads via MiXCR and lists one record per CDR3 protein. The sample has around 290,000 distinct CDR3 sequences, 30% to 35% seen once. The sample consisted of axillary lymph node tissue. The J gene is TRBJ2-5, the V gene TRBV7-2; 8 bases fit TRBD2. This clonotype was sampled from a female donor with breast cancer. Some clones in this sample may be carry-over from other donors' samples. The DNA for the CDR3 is TGTGCCAGCAGCCCCCGGGGGGGGGCGGTGGAGACCCAGTACTTC. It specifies CASSPRGGAVETQYF.